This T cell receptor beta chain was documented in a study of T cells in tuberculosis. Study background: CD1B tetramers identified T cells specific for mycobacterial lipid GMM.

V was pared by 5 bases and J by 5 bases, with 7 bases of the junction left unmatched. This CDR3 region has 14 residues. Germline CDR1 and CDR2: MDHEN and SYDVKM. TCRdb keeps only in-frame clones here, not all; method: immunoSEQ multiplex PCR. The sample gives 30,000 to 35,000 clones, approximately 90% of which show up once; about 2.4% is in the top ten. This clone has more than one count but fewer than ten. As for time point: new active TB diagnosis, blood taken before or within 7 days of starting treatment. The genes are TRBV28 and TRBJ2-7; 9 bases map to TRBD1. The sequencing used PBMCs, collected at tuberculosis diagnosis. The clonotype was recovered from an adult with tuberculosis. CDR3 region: CASSSTGQGDEQYV. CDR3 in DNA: TGTGCCAGCAGTAGTACGGGACAGGGAGACGAGCAGTACGTC.